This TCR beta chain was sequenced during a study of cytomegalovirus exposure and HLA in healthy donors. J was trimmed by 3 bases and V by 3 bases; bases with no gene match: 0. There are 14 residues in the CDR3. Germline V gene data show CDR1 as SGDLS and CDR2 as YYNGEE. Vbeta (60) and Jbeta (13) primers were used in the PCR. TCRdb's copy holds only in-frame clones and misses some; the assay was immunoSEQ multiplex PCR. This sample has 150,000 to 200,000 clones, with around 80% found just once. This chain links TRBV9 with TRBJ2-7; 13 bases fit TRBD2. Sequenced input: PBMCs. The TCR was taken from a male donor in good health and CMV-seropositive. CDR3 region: CASSGTSGGYEQYF. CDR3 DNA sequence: TGTGCCAGCAGCGGGACTAGCGGGGGCTACGAGCAGTACTTC.